This T cell receptor beta chain was identified in a study of blood T cell repertoires in COVID-19. As for the study in general: COVID-19 samples collected from the United States, Italy and Spain covered acute and convalescent phases. T cells, B-cell-depleted T cells, or PBMCs provided the cDNA or gDNA that served as material.

Germline V gene lookup returns CDR1 SGHNT and CDR2 YYREEE (reference sequence). V was pared by 0 bases and J by 7 bases, with 11 bases between. CDR3 size: 13 residues. In the study's own analysis: Reference gene primer amplification gave nucleated cell count estimates. The table came from immunoSEQ multiplex PCR; TCRdb's copy has only in-frame clones and leaves some out. V and J calls and clone size are copied from that table; D and trimming were computed from the DNA. Of 40,000 to 65,000 clones in the sample, roughly 86% were seen once. The specimen sequenced was peripheral blood. The source of this sequence is an older man with active COVID-19. This rearrangement joins TRBV5-4 to TRBJ2-7; weak D call: TRBD1 (5 bases). The CDR3 nucleotides read TGTGCCAGCAGCTTGGATAAGGGGCGGGAGCAGTACTTC. Translation: CASSLDKGREQYF.